This is a list of T cell receptor beta chains from one sample in a study of blood T cell repertoires in COVID-19. Repertoires were generated with immunoSEQ multiplex PCR, while TCRdb's copy carries only in-frame clones and drops some. Among over 120,000 clones, about 77% were seen once, and the ten largest hold approximately 9.4%. The sample comprised peripheral blood. The receptors stem from a woman in her fifties or sixties with active or convalescent COVID-19. Each CDR3 is given with its conserved first and last residue. The order of the fields is V gene, D gene, J gene, clone size, CDR3 protein, CDR3 DNA. A D gene is named only where the DNA matches it firmly. Expanded clones get a size class; other rows say once, few or many, or leave the size out.

TRBV12-3/TRBV12-4	TRBD1	TRBJ2-7	-	CASRAGTGYEQYF	TGTGCCAGCAGGGCCGGGACAGGATACGAGCAGTACTTC
TRBV2	TRBD1	TRBJ1-1	-	CASRVTGGAGTEAFF	TGTGCCAGCAGGGTTACAGGGGGCGCGGGAACTGAAGCTTTCTTT
TRBV4-3	TRBD2	TRBJ2-1	-	CASSLVLQLAGGPGDEQFF	TGCGCCAGCAGCCTTGTTCTCCAACTAGCGGGGGGGCCGGGGGATGAGCAGTTCTTC
TRBV3-1/TRBV3-2	-	TRBJ1-6	-	CASSPRNGSPLHF	TGTGCCAGCAGCCCACGTAACGGGTCACCCCTCCACTTT
TRBV30	TRBD1	TRBJ1-1	-	CALDRGRTEAFF	TGTGCCTTGGACAGGGGGCGAACTGAAGCTTTCTTT
TRBV11-2	-	TRBJ2-7	few	CASSSQAIHEQYF	TGTGCCAGCAGCTCACAGGCTATCCACGAGCAGTACTTC
TRBV7-2	TRBD1	TRBJ2-1	-	CASRETGIDEQFF	TGTGCCAGCAGGGAGACAGGGATCGATGAGCAGTTCTTC
TRBV18	TRBD1	TRBJ1-5	-	CASSPLGTVNQPQHF	TGTGCCAGCTCACCTCTCGGGACAGTCAATCAGCCCCAGCATTTT
TRBV21-1	-	TRBJ2-5	-	CASSKGSAREGAETQYF	TGTGCCAGCAGCAAAGGATCCGCGCGGGAGGGGGCAGAGACCCAGTACTTC
TRBV14	-	TRBJ2-7	once	CASSPTTTTYEQYF	TGTGCCAGCAGCCCGACGACTACCACCTACGAGCAGTACTTC
TRBV14	-	TRBJ2-1	-	CASSPRTTHNEQFF	TGTGCCAGCAGCCCCCGGACTACCCACAATGAGCAGTTCTTC
TRBV30	-	TRBJ1-1	-	CAWSKSEAFF	TGTGCCTGGAGTAAGAGTGAAGCTTTCTTT
TRBV12-3/TRBV12-4	-	TRBJ2-2	-	CASSFRGGGELFF	TGTGCCAGCAGTTTCAGGGGTGGCGGGGAGCTGTTTTTT
TRBV5-8	-	TRBJ1-1	few	CASSPFDREAFF	TGTGCCAGCAGCCCCTTCGACAGGGAAGCTTTCTTT
TRBV6-2/TRBV6-3	TRBD2	TRBJ2-3	-	CASSGEGLAGVDTQYF	TGTGCCAGCAGTGGGGAGGGACTAGCGGGAGTAGATACGCAGTATTTT
TRBV6-5	TRBD1	TRBJ1-4	few	CASREGAGKLFF	TGTGCCAGCAGAGAGGGGGCGGGAAAACTGTTTTTT
TRBV19	TRBD2	TRBJ2-7	few	CASSGSRASGRAVIEQYF	TGTGCCAGTAGTGGGTCACGGGCTAGCGGGAGGGCCGTTATCGAGCAGTACTTC
TRBV5-5	-	TRBJ2-1	-	CASSLGLVGSNEQFF	TGTGCCAGCAGCTTGGGACTAGTAGGGTCCAATGAGCAGTTCTTC
TRBV14	-	TRBJ2-1	-	CASKAAKNSYNEQFF	TGTGCCAGCAAAGCAGCGAAGAACTCCTACAATGAGCAGTTCTTC
TRBV7-6	TRBD1	TRBJ1-5	-	CASSRDRGSKQPQHF	TGTGCCAGCAGCCGGGACAGGGGTTCAAAACAGCCCCAGCATTTT
TRBV7-8	TRBD2	TRBJ2-7	-	CASSLGPAGGSPINEQYF	TGTGCCAGCAGCTTAGGGCCAGCGGGAGGTTCCCCTATCAACGAGCAGTACTTC
TRBV9	TRBD1	TRBJ1-1	many	CASSVDPTGANTEAFF	TGTGCCAGCAGCGTAGATCCGACAGGGGCGAACACTGAAGCTTTCTTT
TRBV6-4	TRBD2	TRBJ2-2	once	CASSDRGLAGPITGELFF	TGTGCCAGCAGTGACCGGGGACTAGCGGGACCGATCACCGGGGAGCTGTTTTTT
TRBV3-1/TRBV3-2	-	TRBJ2-4	-	CASSQVLGAKNIQYF	TGTGCCAGCAGCCAAGTGCTAGGAGCGAAAAACATTCAGTACTTC
TRBV27	-	TRBJ2-7	-	CASSFLNSGSSYEQYF	TGTGCCAGCAGTTTTCTGAATAGCGGCTCCTCCTACGAGCAGTACTTC
TRBV30	-	TRBJ2-7	-	CAWTKGGEQYF	TGTGCCTGGACAAAGGGAGGCGAGCAGTACTTC
TRBV30	TRBD1	TRBJ1-1	-	CAWMGDRVPLNTEAFF	TGTGCCTGGATGGGGGACAGGGTTCCCCTGAACACTGAAGCTTTCTTT
TRBV6-5	TRBD2	TRBJ2-5	few	CATRRGRGEETQYF	TGTGCTACGAGGCGCGGGAGAGGGGAAGAGACCCAGTACTTC
TRBV6-5	-	TRBJ1-1	-	CASTPEGVWSTEAFF	TGTGCCAGCACCCCTGAGGGGGTGTGGAGCACTGAAGCTTTCTTT
TRBV27	TRBD1	TRBJ1-2	-	CASTVRTGPYGYTF	TGTGCCAGCACCGTACGGACAGGGCCCTATGGCTACACCTTC
TRBV18	-	TRBJ2-2	-	CASSPIQGSGTGELFF	TGTGCCAGCTCACCGATTCAGGGGTCGGGCACCGGGGAGCTGTTTTTT
TRBV24-1	-	TRBJ1-2	few	CATSDGRVANYGYTF	TGTGCCACCAGTGACGGCAGGGTGGCCAACTATGGCTACACCTTC
TRBV2	-	TRBJ1-1	-	CASSVSGYTEAFF	TGTGCCAGCAGTGTCTCAGGGTACACTGAAGCTTTCTTT
TRBV7-7	TRBD2	TRBJ2-5	-	CASSLAGGRQETQYF	TGTGCTAGCAGCTTAGCGGGGGGTCGACAAGAGACCCAGTACTTC
TRBV5-5	-	TRBJ2-5	-	CASSKQGQETQYF	TGTGCCAGCAGCAAACAGGGCCAAGAGACCCAGTACTTC